These T cell receptor beta chains were read from a single sample in a study of blood T cell repertoires in COVID-19. Generated by immunoSEQ multiplex PCR, the TCRdb table keeps only in-frame clones and is missing some. The sample yields 200,000 to 250,000 clones, more than 80% seen once. Source material: peripheral blood. The receptor source for this set is a woman older than 75 with COVID-19, enrolled during active disease. Each CDR3 is given without its conserved first and last residue. The order of the fields is clone size, J gene, V gene, CDR3 protein. Rows may omit the clone size; those that give it use once, few, many or a size class.

NA | TRBJ2-1 | TRBV27 | ASSSYGGRVSNEQF
NA | TRBJ2-1 | TRBV2 | ASSRQGYNEQF
NA | TRBJ1-6 | TRBV6-1 | ASSEGWAGVTVGNSPLH
NA | TRBJ2-7 | TRBV4-1 | ASSQVPGTYEQY
NA | TRBJ1-2 | TRBV6-1 | ASSEGQGRLYGYT
NA | TRBJ2-3 | TRBV11-2 | ASSLARGFTDTQY
once | TRBJ2-2 | TRBV23-1 | ASSQSGREGNQFANTGELF
NA | TRBJ2-3 | TRBV6-5 | ASRQGLAAPDTQY
NA | TRBJ2-3 | TRBV3-1/TRBV3-2 | ASSDSGAGRRIDTQY
NA | TRBJ2-3 | TRBV5-4 | ASTPAGTSGSDTQY
NA | TRBJ2-2 | TRBV5-1 | ASSQSQADTGELF
NA | TRBJ2-5 | TRBV2 | ASSEQGPGTQY
NA | TRBJ1-6 | TRBV18 | ASSPTGAYNSPLH
NA | TRBJ2-1 | TRBV23-1 | ASRPIPEITRPGLAVYNEQF
NA | TRBJ2-3 | TRBV7-9 | ASSSGTTSTDTQY
NA | TRBJ2-7 | TRBV6-5 | ASSTPSSYEQY
NA | TRBJ2-5 | TRBV5-1 | ASSVAGVEETQY
NA | TRBJ2-1 | TRBV2 | ASKNSRRNEQF
NA | TRBJ2-5 | TRBV2 | ASSGGVQETQY
NA | TRBJ1-6 | TRBV11-2 | ASSLGSGDSPLH
NA | NA | TRBV7-8 | ASSLEFTGGNTIY
NA | TRBJ2-3 | TRBV5-1 | ASSQDRVTDTQY
NA | TRBJ1-1 | TRBV3-1/TRBV3-2 | ASSQVRGLAF
NA | TRBJ1-2 | TRBV6-5 | ASHRVGDGYT
NA | TRBJ2-1 | TRBV6-5 | TVGSSYNEQF
NA | TRBJ2-7 | TRBV7-9 | ASSPQATLGPREQY
few | TRBJ1-1 | TRBV19 | ASRRRGDGTEAF
NA | TRBJ1-2 | TRBV7-3 | ASSLFGLGTVYGYT
NA | TRBJ1-2 | TRBV3-1/TRBV3-2 | ASSQPGEGYT
NA | TRBJ2-1 | TRBV9 | ASSAIAGSNEQF
NA | TRBJ1-2 | TRBV5-1 | ASSIGEAGGYT
NA | TRBJ1-4 | TRBV12-5 | ASGWGEAHEKLF
NA | TRBJ2-1 | TRBV18 | ASSLSRDNEQF
NA | TRBJ2-7 | TRBV12-3/TRBV12-4 | ASSFQGSGQY
NA | TRBJ2-3 | TRBV9 | ASSVGLAGGDTQY
few | TRBJ2-1 | TRBV10-3 | AISESAGTYNEQF
NA | TRBJ1-6 | TRBV5-1 | ASSSRTGSGNSPLH
few | TRBJ1-1 | TRBV12-3/TRBV12-4 | ASSFEWNTEAF
NA | TRBJ2-4 | TRBV28 | ASGLGGLAKNIQY
NA | TRBJ2-7 | TRBV28 | ASSSRTGGLSYEQY
NA | TRBJ2-3 | TRBV6-5 | ASSADRQSTDTQY
NA | TRBJ1-1 | TRBV28 | ASSPGLAGNTEAF
NA | TRBJ1-2 | TRBV2 | ASSAGQGRILGGYT
NA | TRBJ1-1 | TRBV4-1 | ASSQDLQPNTEAF
few | TRBJ2-7 | TRBV7-8 | ASSLSLGGRTYEQY
NA | TRBJ1-2 | TRBV10-3 | ATSGGTGYT
NA | TRBJ2-3 | TRBV18 | ASSSGLAGTDTQY
NA | TRBJ1-1 | TRBV6-5 | ASSYTQGATEAF
NA | TRBJ1-2 | TRBV5-6 | ASNRGGPKNYNYGYT
once | TRBJ1-5 | TRBV19 | ASSRRVLAESNQPQH
NA | TRBJ2-1 | TRBV24-1 | ATSGRDRFEQF
NA | TRBJ2-5 | TRBV7-3 | ASSKNRGQETQY
NA | TRBJ2-7 | TRBV3-1/TRBV3-2 | ASSHGTERG
NA | TRBJ1-4 | TRBV7-9 | ASSWGEGEKLF